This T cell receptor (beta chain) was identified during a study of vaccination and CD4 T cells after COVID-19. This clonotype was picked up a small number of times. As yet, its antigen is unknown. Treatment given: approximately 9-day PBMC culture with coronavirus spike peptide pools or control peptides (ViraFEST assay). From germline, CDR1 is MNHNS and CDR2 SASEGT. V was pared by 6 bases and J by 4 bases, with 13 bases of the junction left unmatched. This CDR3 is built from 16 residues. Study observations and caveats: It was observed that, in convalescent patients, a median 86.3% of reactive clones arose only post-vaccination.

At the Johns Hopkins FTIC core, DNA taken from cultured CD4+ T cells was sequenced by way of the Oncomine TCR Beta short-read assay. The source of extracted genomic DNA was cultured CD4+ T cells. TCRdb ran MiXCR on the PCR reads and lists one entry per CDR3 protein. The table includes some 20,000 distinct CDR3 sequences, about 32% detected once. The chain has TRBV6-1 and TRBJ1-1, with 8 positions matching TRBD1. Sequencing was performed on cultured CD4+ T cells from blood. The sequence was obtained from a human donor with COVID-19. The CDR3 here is CASSHNRGARITEAFF. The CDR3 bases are TGTGCCAGCAGCCATAACAGGGGGGCGAGAATCACTGAAGCTTTCTTT.